The sequence of this TCR beta chain was determined in a study of T cell repertoires in cytomegalovirus infection. Germline CDR1 is SNHLY and CDR2 is FYNNEI. V lost 3 bases to trimming and J lost 5 bases; unmatched junction nucleotides: 4. This CDR3 has 15 amino acids. Of note for this clonotype: Its target is not known.

TCRdb called the reads again in MiXCR, with one record for every CDR3 protein. The data show under 300,000 distinct CDR3 sequences, less than 25% seen once. The clonotype originates from a human donor in good health (CMV status not recorded). Some clones in this sample may be carry-over from other donors' samples. V is TRBV2 and J is TRBJ2-2, with 9 bases identical to TRBD2. Sample: cultured PBMCs, taken from culture after CMV antigen stimulation. CDR3 in amino acids: CASSEVAGETGELFF. The CDR3 DNA sequence: TGTGCCAGCAGTGAGGTAGCGGGGGAAACCGGGGAGCTGTTTTTT.